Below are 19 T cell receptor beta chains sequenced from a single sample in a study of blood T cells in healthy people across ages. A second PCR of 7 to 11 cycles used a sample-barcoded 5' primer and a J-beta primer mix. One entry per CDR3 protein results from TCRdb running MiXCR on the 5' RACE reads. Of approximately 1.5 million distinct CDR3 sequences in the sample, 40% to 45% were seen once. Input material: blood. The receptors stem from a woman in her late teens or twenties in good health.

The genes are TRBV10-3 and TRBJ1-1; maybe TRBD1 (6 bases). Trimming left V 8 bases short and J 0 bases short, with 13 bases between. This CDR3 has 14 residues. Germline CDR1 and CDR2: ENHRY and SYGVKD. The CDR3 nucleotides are TGTGCCATCTCTGCTGGGACAATGAACACTGAAGCTTTCTTT. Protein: CAISAGTMNTEAFF.

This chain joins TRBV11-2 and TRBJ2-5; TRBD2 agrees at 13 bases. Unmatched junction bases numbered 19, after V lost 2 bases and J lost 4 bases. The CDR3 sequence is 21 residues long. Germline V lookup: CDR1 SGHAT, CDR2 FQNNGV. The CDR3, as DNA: TGTGCCAGCAGCTTAATCCCCAGGACTAGCGGGAGACTAAGCCATGGAGAGACCCAGTACTTC. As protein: CASSLIPRTSGRLSHGETQYF.

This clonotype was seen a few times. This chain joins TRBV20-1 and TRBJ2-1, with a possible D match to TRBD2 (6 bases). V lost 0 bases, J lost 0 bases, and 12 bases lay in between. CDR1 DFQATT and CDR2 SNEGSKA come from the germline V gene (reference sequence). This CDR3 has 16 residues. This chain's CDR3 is CSAREGGGSSYNEQFF. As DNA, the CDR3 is TGCAGTGCTAGAGAGGGTGGGGGGAGCTCCTACAATGAGCAGTTCTTC.

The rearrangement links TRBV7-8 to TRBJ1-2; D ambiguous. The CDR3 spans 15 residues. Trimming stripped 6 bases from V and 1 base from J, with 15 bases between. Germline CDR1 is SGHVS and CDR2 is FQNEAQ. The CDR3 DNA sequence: TGTGCCAGCAGGGAAGGACGATGGGGTAACTATGGCTACACCTTC. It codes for CASREGRWGNYGYTF.

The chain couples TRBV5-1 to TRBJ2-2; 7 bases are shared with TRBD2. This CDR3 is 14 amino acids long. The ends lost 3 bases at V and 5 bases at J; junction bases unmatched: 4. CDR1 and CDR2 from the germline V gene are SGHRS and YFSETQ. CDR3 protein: CASSWSGATGELFF. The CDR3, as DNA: TGCGCCAGCAGCTGGAGCGGGGCGACCGGGGAGCTGTTTTTT.

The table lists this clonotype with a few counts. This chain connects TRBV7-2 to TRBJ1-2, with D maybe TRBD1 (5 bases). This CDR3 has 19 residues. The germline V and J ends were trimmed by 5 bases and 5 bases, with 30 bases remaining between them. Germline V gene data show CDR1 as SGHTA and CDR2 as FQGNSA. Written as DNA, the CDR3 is TGTGCCAGCAGCCCAATCTTATGGGGACGAGGGGCGAGAAGTTATGGCTACACCTTC. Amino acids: CASSPILWGRGARSYGYTF.

Here the CDR3 DNA reads TGTGCCATCAGTGCGGTTATGGGGAGCTCCTACGAGCAGTACTTC. Translating it yields CAISAVMGSSYEQYF. The chain has TRBV10-3 and TRBJ2-7; D is perhaps TRBD2 (5 bases). Per the germline V gene, CDR1 is ENHRY and CDR2 is SYGVKD. Trimming stripped 4 bases from V and 0 bases from J, with 13 bases between. The CDR3 totals 15 residues.

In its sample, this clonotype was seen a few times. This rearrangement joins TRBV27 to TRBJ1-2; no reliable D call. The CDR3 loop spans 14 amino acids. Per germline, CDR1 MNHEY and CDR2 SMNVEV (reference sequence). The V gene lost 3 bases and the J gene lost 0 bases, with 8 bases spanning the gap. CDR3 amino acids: CASSLTPSNYGYTF. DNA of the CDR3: TGTGCCAGCAGTTTGACACCCTCTAACTATGGCTACACCTTC.

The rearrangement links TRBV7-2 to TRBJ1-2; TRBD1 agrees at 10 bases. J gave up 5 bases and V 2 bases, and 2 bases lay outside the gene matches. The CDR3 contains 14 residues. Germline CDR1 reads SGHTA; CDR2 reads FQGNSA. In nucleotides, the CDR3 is TGTGCCAGCAGCTTAAGACAGGGGGCGTATGGCTACACCTTC. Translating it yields CASSLRQGAYGYTF.

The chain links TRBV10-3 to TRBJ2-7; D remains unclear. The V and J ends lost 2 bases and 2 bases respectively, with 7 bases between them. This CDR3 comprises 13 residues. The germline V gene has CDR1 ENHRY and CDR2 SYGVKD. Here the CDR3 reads CAISEGATYEQYF. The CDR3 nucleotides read TGTGCCATCAGTGAGGGCGCCACCTACGAGCAGTACTTC.

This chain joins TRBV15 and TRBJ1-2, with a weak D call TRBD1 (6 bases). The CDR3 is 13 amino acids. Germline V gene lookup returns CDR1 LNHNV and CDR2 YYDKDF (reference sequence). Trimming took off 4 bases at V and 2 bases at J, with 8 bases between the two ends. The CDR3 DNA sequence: TGTGCCACCAGCACAGGACAGAACTATGGCTACACCTTC. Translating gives CATSTGQNYGYTF. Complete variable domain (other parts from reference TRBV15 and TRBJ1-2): DAMVIQNPRYQVTQFGKPVTLSCSQTLNHNVMYWYQQKSSQAPKLLFHYYDKDFNNEADTPDNFQSRRPNTSFCFLDIRSPGLGDTAMYLCATSTGQNYGYTFGSGTRLTVV.

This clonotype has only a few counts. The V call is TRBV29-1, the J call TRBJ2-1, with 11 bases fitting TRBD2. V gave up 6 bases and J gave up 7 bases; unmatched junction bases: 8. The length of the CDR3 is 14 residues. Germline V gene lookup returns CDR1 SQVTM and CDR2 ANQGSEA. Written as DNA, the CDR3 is TGCAGCGTCACTGGGCTAGCGGGGGGAAATGAGCAGTTCTTC. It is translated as CSVTGLAGGNEQFF.

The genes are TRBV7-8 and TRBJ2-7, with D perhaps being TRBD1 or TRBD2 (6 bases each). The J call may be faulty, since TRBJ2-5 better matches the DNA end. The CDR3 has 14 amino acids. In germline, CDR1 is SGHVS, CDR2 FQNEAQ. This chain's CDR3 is CASSFILGGETQYF. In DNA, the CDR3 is TGTGCCAGCAGCTTCATCCTAGGGGGGGAGACCCAGTACTTC.

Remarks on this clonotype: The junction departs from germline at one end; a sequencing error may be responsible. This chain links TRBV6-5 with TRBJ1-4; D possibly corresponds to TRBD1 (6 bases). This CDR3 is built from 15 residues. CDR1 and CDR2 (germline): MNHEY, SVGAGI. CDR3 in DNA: TGTACCAGCAGTTACTCGGACAGTCCTAATGAAAAACTGTTTTTT. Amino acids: CTSSYSDSPNEKLFF.

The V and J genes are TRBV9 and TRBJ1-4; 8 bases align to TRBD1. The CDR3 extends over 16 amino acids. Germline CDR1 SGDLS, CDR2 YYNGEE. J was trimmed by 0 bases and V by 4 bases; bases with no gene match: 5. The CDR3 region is CASSPQQGATNEKLFF. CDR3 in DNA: TGTGCCAGCAGCCCGCAACAGGGGGCAACTAATGAAAAACTGTTTTTT. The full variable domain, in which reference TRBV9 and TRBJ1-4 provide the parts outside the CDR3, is DSGVTQTPKHLITATGQRVTLRCSPRSGDLSVYWYQQSLDQGLQFLIQYYNGEERAKGNILERFSAQQFPDLHSELNLSSLELGDSALYFCASSPQQGATNEKLFFGSGTQLSVL.

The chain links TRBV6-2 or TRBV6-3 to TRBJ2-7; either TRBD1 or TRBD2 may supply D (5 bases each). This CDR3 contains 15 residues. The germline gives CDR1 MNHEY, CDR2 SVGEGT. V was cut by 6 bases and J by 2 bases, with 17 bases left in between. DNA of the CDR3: TGTGCCAGCAGCAGACCGGGACCACTAACCTACGAGCAGTACTTC. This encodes CASSRPGPLTYEQYF.

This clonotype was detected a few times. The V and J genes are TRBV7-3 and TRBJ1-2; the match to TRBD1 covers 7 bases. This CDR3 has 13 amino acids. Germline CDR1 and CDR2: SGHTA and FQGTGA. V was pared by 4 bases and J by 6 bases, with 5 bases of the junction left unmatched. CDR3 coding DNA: TGTGCCAGCAGCTCCGGGACAGATAATGGCTACACCTTC. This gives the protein CASSSGTDNGYTF.

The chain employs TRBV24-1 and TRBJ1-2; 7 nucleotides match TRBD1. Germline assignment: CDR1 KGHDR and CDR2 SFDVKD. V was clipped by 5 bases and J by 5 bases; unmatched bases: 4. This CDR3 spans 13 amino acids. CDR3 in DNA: TGTGCCACCAGTGCAGGACAGGCGTATGGCTACACCTTC. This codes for CATSAGQAYGYTF.

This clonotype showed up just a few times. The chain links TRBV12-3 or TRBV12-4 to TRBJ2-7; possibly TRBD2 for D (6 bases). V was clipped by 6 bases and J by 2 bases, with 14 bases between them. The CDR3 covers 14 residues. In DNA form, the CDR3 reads TGTGCCAGCAGGCGATTCGGGAGTACCTACGAGCAGTACTTC. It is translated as CASRRFGSTYEQYF.